This T cell receptor beta chain emerged from a study of draining lymph node invasion in breast cancer (dated by TCRdb to between 2020 and 2021). General notes on the study: Nodal metastasis was diagnosed by histology and cytokeratin immunohistochemistry, and confirmation was obtained by EpCAM/CD45 flow cytometry. In a separate targeted assay, sorted memory regulatory T cells and memory conventional CD4 T cells were compared across breast cancer tissues by bulk TCR-beta CDR3 sequencing. From every patient, the primary tumor plus matched non-invaded and tumor-invaded tumor-draining lymph nodes were collected, and both Treg and Tconv subsets were profiled. Lymph nodes from several patients were covered by the separate targeted TCR sequencing, and for three of those patients the primary tumors were sequenced as well.

Cut back by 4 bases and 4 bases, the V and J ends lie 13 bases apart. Measured from the cysteine to the phenylalanine, the CDR3 is 13 residues long. This entry keeps only the CDR3 DNA: 39 bases, framed from base 1. The CDR1 and CDR2 encoded by the germline V gene (reference sequence) are GTSNPN and SVGIG. Comment on this clonotype: Its cognate antigen has yet to be identified. Base-call qualities are not available, and no considerably larger clone is one nucleotide away.

CD4+ CD45RA- CD25high cells were sorted as memory regulatory T cells. Whether a tumor-draining lymph node counted as invaded or non-invaded depended on the presence or absence of metastatic tumor cells. Before staining and sorting, a Miltenyi Pan T Cell isolation kit was used to pre-enrich the T cells. Immunohistochemistry for estrogen receptor, progesterone receptor, HER2 and Ki-67 was used to characterize primary tumors. Fresh surgical tissue was processed within a few hours after surgery by being cut into small fragments. The tissue fragments were enzymatically digested with Liberase TL plus DNase for 15 to 20 minutes and then passed through a 40-micrometer strainer. Sorting used a BD FACS Aria II with about 97-99% purity, after DAPI live/dead staining. Sorted cells were lysed in TCL buffer and RNA was purified with a Norgen Single Cell RNA purification kit including DNase treatment. Broader findings and caveats from the paper: Some of the top 100 tumor clones were detected in invaded and non-invaded nodes, and this detection was taken to suggest recirculation between tumor and draining nodes. Tracking the tumor top-100 clones was possible in just a couple of patients. Roughly 13-25% of Treg TCRs were shared with Tconvs per tissue, interpreted as suggesting peripheral Treg induction. TCRs shared between Treg and Tconv subsets were regarded as suggestive, but not proof, of a common clonal origin. According to the targeted TCR-seq data, Tregs appeared to be more clonally expanded than Tconvs in every tissue, and both subsets had lower diversity in tumor than in lymph nodes. Data could not resolve whether Treg conversion occurred in a given organ or whether converted Tregs recirculated between nodes and tumor.

Preparation of the library involved bulk RNA-seq. The instrument was an Illumina HiSeq 2500. The authors' analysis ran thus. For the separate targeted TCR-seq dataset, CDR3 sequences were extracted and quantified from raw reads using MiXCR version 2.1.5 with default parameters. TCR-beta clones in the separate targeted TCR-seq dataset were defined according to the combination of V gene, J gene and CDR3 sequence. For the separate targeted TCR-seq dataset, clones with fewer than three counts were filtered out, after which only the 90% most strongly expressed clones in each sample were kept. In the separate targeted TCR-seq dataset, Treg-Tconv overlap was calculated per tissue as the number of shared clones divided by the total number of Treg clones, multiplied by 100. TCRdb trimmed public reads at Q25 via fastp, called clones via MiXCR and kept in-frame beta chains. Rows are combined by CDR3 protein, so each entry shows the most common genes and DNA. The authors' filters were not applied to this entry. For this sample the table gives 2,500 to 3,000 distinct CDR3 sequences, of which less than 70% were detected only once. Clones ranked in the top ten supply 2.5% to 3.5% of the sample.

Specimen: sorted memory Tregs from a lymph node. The cell subset or site label for this specimen denotes: CD45RA-negative sorted CD4+ T cells (memory Tconv or effector/memory Treg). The sequence is built from TRBV30 and TRBJ1-1; the D gene is not confidently resolved. The sequence was collected from a female donor with luminal breast cancer. The CDR3 sequence is CAWTRPRGTEAFF. The sequenced DNA is TGTGCCTGGACCAGGCCCCGGGGCACTGAAGCTTTCTTT. Supplemented by the reference TRBV30 and TRBJ1-1 proteins around the CDR3, the complete variable domain is SQTIHQWPATLVQPVGSPLSLECTVEGTSNPNLYWYRQAAGRGLQLLFYSVGIGQISSEVPQNLSASRPQDRQFILSSKKLLLSDSGFYLCAWTRPRGTEAFFGQGTRLTVV.